These T cell receptor beta chains were read from a single sample in a study of breast tumors, draining lymph nodes, adjacent tissues. TCRdb re-derived calls from the multiplex PCR reads in MiXCR, one entry per CDR3 protein. The repertoire holds about 230,000 distinct CDR3 sequences, with roughly 32% as singletons. Sequenced material: axillary lymph node tissue. The receptors were gathered from a female donor with breast cancer. Some clones in this sample may be carry-over from other donors' samples. CDR3s include the opening cysteine and the closing phenylalanine or tryptophan. A D gene is named only where the DNA matches it firmly. Clone size is given for some rows only: seen once, a few or many times, or a class if the clone is expanded.

TRBV7-3	NA	many	TRBJ2-1	13	TGTGCCAGCAGCTCTCCCGTGAACAATGAGCAGTTCTTC	CASSSPVNNEQFF
TRBV19	TRBD1	many	TRBJ2-3	17	TGTGCCAGTAGTATGACCCGGGACAGGACTTTCACAGATACGCAGTATTTT	CASSMTRDRTFTDTQYF
TRBV7-2	NA	many	TRBJ1-5	14	TGTGCCAGCAGCTTAGGAACTAGCAATCAGCCCCAGCATTTT	CASSLGTSNQPQHF
TRBV4-3	NA	many	TRBJ2-6	16	TGCGCCAGCAGCCAAGGCTCAAGATCTGGGGCCAACGTCCTGACTTTC	CASSQGSRSGANVLTF
TRBV19	NA	many	TRBJ2-7	14	TGTGCCAGTGGACCCGGACTGCTAGGGGGCGAGCAGTACTTC	CASGPGLLGGEQYF
TRBV7-3	NA	NA	TRBJ1-4	13	TGTGCCAGCAGCTCCAGGACGGATGAAAAACTGTTTTTT	CASSSRTDEKLFF
TRBV7-9	NA	many	TRBJ2-6	15	TGTGCCAGCAGCTGGAGACGAGCTGGGGCCAACGTCCTGACTTTC	CASSWRRAGANVLTF
TRBV28	NA	many	TRBJ2-3	13	TGTGCCAGCAGTACAGGGCCCACAGATACGCAGTATTTT	CASSTGPTDTQYF
TRBV7-2	NA	many	TRBJ1-6	16	TGTGCCAGCAGCCCGAGACCCCGGGGCGGGAATTCACCCCTCCACTTT	CASSPRPRGGNSPLHF
TRBV29-1	NA	NA	TRBJ1-3	15	TGCAGCGTTGATTGTCTACGAGCAGGGAGAAACACCATATATTTT	CSVDCLRAGRNTIYF
TRBV6-2/TRBV6-3	TRBD2	many	TRBJ2-3	15	TGTGCCAGCAGTTACGGGGGAGGGCCCACAGATACGCAGTATTTT	CASSYGGGPTDTQYF
TRBV28	NA	many	TRBJ2-7	12	TGTGCCAGCAGTCCCCGACTACTCGAGCAGTACTTC	CASSPRLLEQYF
TRBV28	NA	NA	TRBJ2-6	16	TGTGTCAGCAGTCCGAGGTGGAGGACTGGGGCCAACATCCTGACTTTC	CVSSPRWRTGANILTF
TRBV7-3	TRBD2	many	TRBJ2-1	16	TGTGCCAGCAGCTTAACTGGAACGGGAGGGCCCAATGAGCAGTTCTTC	CASSLTGTGGPNEQFF
TRBV2	TRBD2	many	TRBJ2-7	16	TGTGCCAGCAGGAAGCGACCCACTAGCGGGCTCGACGAGCAGTACTTC	CASRKRPTSGLDEQYF
TRBV7-2	TRBD2	NA	TRBJ2-5	16	TGTGCCAGCAGCCCGGATGCGGGAGGGTCTAGGGAGACCCAGTACTTC	CASSPDAGGSRETQYF
TRBV30	NA	many	TRBJ1-5	13	TGTGCCTGGGCAGGAGGAAGCAATCAGCCCCAGCATTTT	CAWAGGSNQPQHF
TRBV3-2	NA	many	TRBJ2-7	15	TGTGCCAGCAGCCAAGAGGACGGTCCAGCGAGCGAGCAGTACTTC	CASSQEDGPASEQYF
TRBV7-9	TRBD1	many	TRBJ2-5	15	TGTGCCAGCAGCATCGGGACAGTAAAACAAGAGACCCAGTACTTC	CASSIGTVKQETQYF
TRBV20-1	NA	NA	TRBJ1-5	14	TGCAGTGCTGGATGGGTGGACAGCAGTCAGCCCCAGCATTTT	CSAGWVDSSQPQHF
TRBV6-4	NA	few	TRBJ1-5	13	TGTGCCAGCAGTCACGGGGGGGTTCGGCCCCAGCATTTT	CASSHGGVRPQHF
TRBV7-8	NA	NA	TRBJ2-7	16	TGTGCCAGCAGCTTAGCTCAGGGTGGGACAATAGACGAGCAGTACTTC	CASSLAQGGTIDEQYF
TRBV20-1	NA	many	TRBJ2-1	17	TGCAGTGCTAGACCCCGCCTTCGACTAGTTGCGATGAATGAGCAGTTCTTC	CSARPRLRLVAMNEQFF
TRBV7-8	NA	many	TRBJ1-5	15	TGTGCCAGCAGTGTACGGCGGTCGGGCAATCAGCCCCAGCATTTT	CASSVRRSGNQPQHF
TRBV2	TRBD2	NA	TRBJ2-1	14	TGTGCCAGCACCCTAGCGGGAGGGCCGGCCGGGCAGTTCTTC	CASTLAGGPAGQFF
TRBV28	TRBD2	NA	TRBJ2-1	18	TGTGCCAGCAGAAGGACTAGCGGGAGGAGAAGCTCCTACAATGAGCAGTTCTTC	CASRRTSGRRSSYNEQFF
TRBV6-5	NA	many	TRBJ2-7	14	TGTGCCAGCAGCCGCCGAGGGGGGCGGTACGAGCAGTACTTC	CASSRRGGRYEQYF
TRBV4-2	NA	many	TRBJ1-5	16	TGTGCCAGCAGCCAAGGTCTACGTTATAGCAATCAGCCCCAGCATTTT	CASSQGLRYSNQPQHF
TRBV6-5	NA	NA	TRBJ1-6	18	TGTGCCAGCAGGCACGGGTGGGGGGAAGGGGCTGGAGGATCACCCCTCCACTTT	CASRHGWGEGAGGSPLHF
TRBV7-8	NA	many	TRBJ2-3	12	TGTGCCAGCAGCTTTAACACAGATACGCAGTATTTT	CASSFNTDTQYF
TRBV18	TRBD1	many	TRBJ2-7	15	TGTGCCAGCTCACCGTCGACAGGGATGAGGTACGAGCAGTACTTC	CASSPSTGMRYEQYF
TRBV11-2	TRBD2	many	TRBJ2-7	15	TGTGCCAGCAGCTCAGGACTAGCTCGGCCCTACGAGCAGTACTTC	CASSSGLARPYEQYF
TRBV9	TRBD1	many	TRBJ2-5	16	TGTGCCAGCAGCGCCCACCCGGGACAGGGGCAAGAGACCCAGTACTTC	CASSAHPGQGQETQYF
TRBV7-3	TRBD1	once	TRBJ2-5	15	TGTGCCAGCAGCGTTAGACAGGGGAGTGGGGAGACCCAGTACTTC	CASSVRQGSGETQYF
TRBV14	TRBD1	many	TRBJ2-7	16	TGTGCCAGCAGCCAGCTCGGGACAGCCCATTCCTACGAGCAGTACTTC	CASSQLGTAHSYEQYF
TRBV7-2	NA	NA	TRBJ1-1	15	TGTGCCAGCAGCTCCCAGGGACTTTTGAACACTGAAGCTTTCTTT	CASSSQGLLNTEAFF
TRBV30	NA	many	TRBJ1-5	15	TGTGCCTGGAGTCAGGGGTCCGGGAACAATCAGCCCCAGCATTTT	CAWSQGSGNNQPQHF
TRBV5-8	NA	many	TRBJ2-3	12	TGTGCCAGCAGCTTTGGACAAGATACGCAGTATTTT	CASSFGQDTQYF
TRBV15	NA	many	TRBJ2-2	14	TGTGCCACCAGCGAGCTGGCGGGGACCGGGGAGCTGTTTTTT	CATSELAGTGELFF
TRBV5-8	TRBD2	many	TRBJ2-1	16	TGTGCCAGCAGCGCGGTAGCGGGAGTTGCGTACAATGAGCAGTTCTTC	CASSAVAGVAYNEQFF
TRBV14	NA	NA	TRBJ1-2	15	TGTGCCAGCAGCTCTCTTGCGACGGCAGGGTATGGCTACACCTTC	CASSSLATAGYGYTF
TRBV20-1	NA	NA	TRBJ1-6	13	TGCAGTGCTAGGAGGAGCGGGAATTCACCCCTCCACTTT	CSARRSGNSPLHF
TRBV10-3	TRBD2	NA	TRBJ2-3	14	TGTGCCATAGAGCGGGAGGCGGGCACAGATACGCAGTATTTT	CAIEREAGTDTQYF
TRBV4-1	NA	few	TRBJ2-4	21	TGCGCCAGCAGCCAAGAAACCTATGTGGGAAGGGGTTCTCCAGCCAAAAACATTCAGTACTTC	CASSQETYVGRGSPAKNIQYF